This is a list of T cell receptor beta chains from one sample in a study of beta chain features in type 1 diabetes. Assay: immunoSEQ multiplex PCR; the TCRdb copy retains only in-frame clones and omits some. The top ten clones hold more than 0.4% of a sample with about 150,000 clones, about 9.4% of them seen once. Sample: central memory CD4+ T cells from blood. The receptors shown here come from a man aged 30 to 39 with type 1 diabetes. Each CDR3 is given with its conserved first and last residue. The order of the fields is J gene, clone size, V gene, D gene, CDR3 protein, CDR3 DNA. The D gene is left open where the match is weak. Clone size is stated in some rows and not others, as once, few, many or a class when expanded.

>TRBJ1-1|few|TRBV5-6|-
CASSLVPGTEAFF
TGTGCCAGCAGCTTGGTACCAGGAACTGAAGCTTTCTTT
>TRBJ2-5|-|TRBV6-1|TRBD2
CASSPGGEETQYF
TGTGCCAGCAGTCCCGGGGGGGAAGAGACCCAGTACTTC
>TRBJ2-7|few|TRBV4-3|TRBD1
CASSQRQGGTYEQYF
TGCGCCAGCAGCCAAAGACAGGGGGGAACCTACGAGCAGTACTTC
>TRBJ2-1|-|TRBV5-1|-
CASSFNPGYNEQFF
TGCGCCAGCAGCTTTAATCCGGGGTACAATGAGCAGTTCTTC
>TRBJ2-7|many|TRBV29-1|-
CSVEAWRSGRYEQYF
TGCAGCGTTGAAGCTTGGCGGAGCGGACGCTACGAGCAGTACTTC
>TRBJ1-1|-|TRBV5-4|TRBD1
CASSLRVGGTGGTEAFF
TGTGCCAGCAGCTTAAGGGTCGGGGGGACAGGGGGCACTGAAGCTTTCTTT
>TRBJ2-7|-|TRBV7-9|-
CASSSLGGVYEQYF
TGTGCCAGCAGCTCTTTAGGGGGAGTCTACGAGCAGTACTTC
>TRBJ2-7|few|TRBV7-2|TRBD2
CASSPPKGLAGHSYEQYF
TGTGCCAGCAGCCCCCCTAAGGGACTAGCGGGGCATTCCTACGAGCAGTACTTC
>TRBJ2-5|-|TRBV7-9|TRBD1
CASSTTGTGGETQYF
TGTGCCAGCAGTACAACCGGGACAGGGGGAGAGACCCAGTACTTC
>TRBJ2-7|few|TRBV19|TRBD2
CASSSDPGLVIYEQYF
TGTGCCAGTAGTAGTGATCCGGGACTAGTAATCTACGAGCAGTACTTC
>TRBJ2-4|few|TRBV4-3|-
CASSLGLSEAKNIQYF
TGCGCCAGCAGCCTCGGACTCTCTGAGGCCAAAAACATTCAGTACTTC
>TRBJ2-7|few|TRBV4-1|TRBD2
CASSQEGSGGEQYF
TGCGCCAGCAGCCAAGAAGGGTCGGGGGGAGAGCAGTACTTC
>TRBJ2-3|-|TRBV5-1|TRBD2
CASSLATSGMGDTQYF
TGCGCCAGCAGCTTGGCGACTAGCGGGATGGGAGATACGCAGTATTTT
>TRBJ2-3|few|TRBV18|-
CASSFSGRGNTQYF
TGTGCCAGCTCATTTTCCGGGAGAGGAAATACGCAGTATTTT
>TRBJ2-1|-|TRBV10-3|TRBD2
CAINHEPSGYNEQFF
TGTGCCATCAACCACGAACCTAGCGGCTACAATGAGCAGTTCTTC
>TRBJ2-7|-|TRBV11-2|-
CASSTTLTGSEQYF
TGTGCCAGCAGCACTACCTTAACAGGGAGCGAGCAGTACTTC
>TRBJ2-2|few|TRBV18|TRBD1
CASSPGKGRGTANTGELFF
TGTGCCAGCTCACCTGGAAAAGGCAGAGGGACAGCGAACACCGGGGAGCTGTTTTTT
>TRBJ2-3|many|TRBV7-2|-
CASGAGYDTQYF
TGTGCCAGCGGCGCGGGGTATGATACGCAGTATTTT
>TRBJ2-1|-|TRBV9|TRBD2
CASSVGGLAPKGLYNEQFF
TGTGCCAGCAGCGTAGGGGGACTAGCCCCCAAGGGGCTCTACAATGAGCAGTTCTTC
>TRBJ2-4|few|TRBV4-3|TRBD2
CASSQEETRLAGGLLAKNIQYF
TGCGCCAGCAGCCAAGAAGAAACTCGACTAGCGGGAGGGCTGTTAGCCAAAAACATTCAGTACTTC
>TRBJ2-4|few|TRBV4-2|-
CASSQGRGTLAKNIQYF
TGTGCCAGCAGCCAAGGAAGGGGAACCTTAGCCAAAAACATTCAGTACTTC
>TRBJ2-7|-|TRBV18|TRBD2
CASSTLAGGPYEQYF
TGTGCCAGCTCAACCCTAGCGGGAGGTCCCTACGAGCAGTACTTC
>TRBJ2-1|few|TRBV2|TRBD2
CASSAVAGGPEQFF
TGTGCCAGCAGTGCCGTAGCGGGAGGACCTGAGCAGTTCTTC
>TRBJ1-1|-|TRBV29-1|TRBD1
CSVGQGDTEAFF
TGCAGCGTTGGACAGGGGGACACTGAAGCTTTCTTT
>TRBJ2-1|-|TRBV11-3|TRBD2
CASSFTSGNNEQFF
TGTGCCAGCAGCTTCACTAGCGGGAACAATGAGCAGTTCTTC
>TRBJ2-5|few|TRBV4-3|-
CASSQDRVAAQQETQYF
TGCGCCAGCAGCCAAGATAGGGTAGCGGCCCAGCAAGAGACCCAGTACTTC
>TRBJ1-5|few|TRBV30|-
CAWSVKGLRGQPQHF
TGTGCCTGGAGTGTAAAGGGCCTCCGGGGGCAGCCCCAGCATTTT
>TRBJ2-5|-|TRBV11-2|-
CASSLLSSQETQYF
TGTGCCAGCAGCTTGTTATCCAGCCAAGAGACCCAGTACTTC
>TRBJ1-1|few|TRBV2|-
CASSEQGGRTEAFF
TGTGCCAGCAGTGAACAGGGAGGAAGGACTGAAGCTTTCTTT
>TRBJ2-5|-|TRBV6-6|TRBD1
CASSYQRGQQETQYF
TGTGCCAGCAGTTACCAACGGGGACAGCAAGAGACCCAGTACTTC
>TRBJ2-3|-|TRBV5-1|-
CASSSERVDTQYF
TGCGCCAGCAGCTCGGAGCGGGTCGATACGCAGTATTTT
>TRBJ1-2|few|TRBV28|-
CASSLHQRGYTF
TGTGCCAGCAGTTTGCACCAGCGGGGCTACACCTTC
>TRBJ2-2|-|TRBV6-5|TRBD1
CASRPGQIGELFF
TGTGCCAGCAGACCGGGACAGATCGGGGAGCTGTTTTTT
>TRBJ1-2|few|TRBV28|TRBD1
CASSSGTGTTGYTF
TGTGCCAGCAGTTCCGGGACAGGGACGACGGGCTACACCTTC
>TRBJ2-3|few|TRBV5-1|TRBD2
CASSLPTAGGTDTQYF
TGCGCCAGCAGCTTACCTACAGCGGGAGGGACAGATACGCAGTATTTT
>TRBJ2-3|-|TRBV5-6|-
CASSLSGTDTQYF
TGTGCCAGCAGCTTAAGCGGCACAGATACGCAGTATTTT
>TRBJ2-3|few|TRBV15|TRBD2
CATSRTYGTSGRGATDTQYF
TGTGCCACCAGCAGAACTTACGGGACTAGCGGGAGAGGTGCCACAGATACGCAGTATTTT
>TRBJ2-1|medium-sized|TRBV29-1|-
CSVVGAFEQFF
TGCAGCGTTGTTGGAGCATTTGAGCAGTTCTTC
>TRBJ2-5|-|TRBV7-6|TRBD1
CASSLVDRGGETQYF
TGTGCCAGCAGCTTAGTCGACAGGGGGGGGGAGACCCAGTACTTC
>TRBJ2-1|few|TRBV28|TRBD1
CASKFGDREHNEQFF
TGTGCCAGCAAGTTCGGGGACAGGGAGCACAATGAGCAGTTCTTC
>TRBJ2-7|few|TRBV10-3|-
CAILQQGSYEQYF
TGTGCCATTCTACAACAGGGATCCTACGAGCAGTACTTC
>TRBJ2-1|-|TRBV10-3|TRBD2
CAISRQASGIYNEQFF
TGTGCCATCAGCAGGCAGGCTAGCGGGATTTACAATGAGCAGTTCTTC
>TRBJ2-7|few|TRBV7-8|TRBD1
CASSLASGTGTEQYF
TGTGCCAGCAGCTTAGCCTCCGGGACAGGTACCGAGCAGTACTTC